A selection of T cell receptor beta chains follows, all from one sample in a study of T cell changes during pregnancy in multiple sclerosis. TCRdb's copy holds only in-frame clones and misses some; the assay was immunoSEQ multiplex PCR. Among 35,000 to 55,000 clones listed, roughly 92% were seen once. The sample taken for sequencing was peripheral blood. Receptors originate from a female donor with multiple sclerosis, enrolled in a pregnancy study. CDR3s include the opening cysteine and the closing phenylalanine or tryptophan. A D gene is named only where the DNA matches it firmly. Only some rows state a clone size, as once, few, many or a class for expanded clones.

d_call clone_size cdr3_length j_call v_call cdr3_aa cdr3_nt
. . 15 TRBJ1-1 TRBV27 CASSFHRVESTEAFF TGTGCCAGCAGTTTCCACAGGGTGGAGAGCACTGAAGCTTTCTTT
. . 16 TRBJ2-3 TRBV11-2 CASSLRLVSFADTQYF TGTGCCAGCAGCTTGCGACTCGTGAGCTTCGCAGATACGCAGTATTTT
TRBD1 . 15 TRBJ2-7 TRBV13 CASSYRTGGPYEQYF TGTGCCAGCAGCTATCGGACAGGGGGTCCCTACGAGCAGTACTTC
. . 13 TRBJ1-1 TRBV27 CASSLGGNTEAFF TGTGCCAGCAGTTTAGGCGGGAACACTGAAGCTTTCTTT
. . 11 TRBJ1-3 TRBV6-6 CAGGSGNTIYF TGTGCGGGGGGCTCTGGAAACACCATATATTTT
. . 17 TRBJ2-1 TRBV2 CASSERWTDSSYNEQFF TGTGCCAGCAGTGAAAGGTGGACAGATAGCTCCTACAATGAGCAGTTCTTC
. . 16 TRBJ1-2 TRBV4-1 CASSQEGGLINYGYTF TGCGCCAGCAGCCAAGAAGGGGGACTGATAAACTATGGCTACACCTTC
TRBD2 . 17 TRBJ2-5 TRBV27 CASPRLAGNLLQETQYF TGTGCCAGTCCCCGACTAGCGGGTAACCTTCTGCAAGAGACCCAGTACTTC
TRBD2 . 14 TRBJ2-7 TRBV30 CAWSVGLAGDGQYF TGTGCCTGGAGTGTGGGACTAGCGGGAGACGGGCAGTACTTC
. . 14 TRBJ1-3 TRBV19 CASTPGHSGNTIYF TGTGCCAGTACCCCGGGTCACTCTGGAAACACCATATATTTT
. . 14 TRBJ2-1 TRBV27 CASRPDNSYNEQFF TGTGCCAGCAGGCCAGACAACTCCTACAATGAGCAGTTCTTC
TRBD1 . 14 TRBJ2-3 TRBV28 CASSKGRRTGTQYF TGTGCCAGCAGCAAGGGACGGCGGACAGGTACGCAGTATTTT
TRBD2 . 17 TRBJ2-1 TRBV5-4 CASSPPPSGRGYNEQFF TGTGCCAGCAGCCCCCCCCCTAGCGGGCGAGGGTACAATGAGCAGTTCTTC
TRBD1 . 15 TRBJ2-1 TRBV27 CASSEGTGDLGEQFF TGTGCCAGCAGTGAGGGGACAGGGGATCTTGGTGAGCAGTTCTTC
TRBD2 once 14 TRBJ2-7 TRBV28 CASSYLAGSYEQYF TGTGCCAGCAGTTACCTAGCGGGGTCCTACGAGCAGTACTTC
. . 12 TRBJ2-3 TRBV27 CASSSRYNTQYF TGTGCCAGCAGTTCTAGGTATAATACGCAGTATTTT
. . 15 TRBJ2-7 TRBV27 CASSWGGTGPSEQYF TGTGCCAGCAGTTGGGGGGGGACAGGTCCCTCCGAGCAGTACTTC
TRBD1 . 14 TRBJ2-7 TRBV6-5 CASSYSQGAGEQYF TGTGCCAGCAGTTACTCACAGGGGGCGGGCGAGCAGTACTTC
. . 16 TRBJ2-7 TRBV5-1 CASSLAQRQEIYEQYF TGCGCCAGCAGCTTGGCCCAAAGACAGGAGATCTACGAGCAGTACTTC
TRBD2 few 17 TRBJ2-2 TRBV10-3 CAISGSGVAGRTGELFF TGTGCCATCAGTGGGTCGGGGGTAGCGGGACGCACCGGGGAGCTGTTTTTT
TRBD1 . 15 TRBJ2-7 TRBV27 CASSLLGDSSYEQYF TGTGCCAGCAGTTTACTTGGGGACAGCTCCTACGAGCAGTACTTC
. . 14 TRBJ2-3 TRBV5-1 CASSLWTQSDTQYF TGCGCCAGCAGCTTGTGGACCCAGTCAGATACGCAGTATTTT
. . 14 TRBJ1-1 TRBV4-1 CASSQVEGNTEAFF TGCGCCAGCAGCCAAGTGGAAGGGAACACTGAAGCTTTCTTT
. . 13 TRBJ1-2 TRBV6-7 CASSFGLYYGYTF TGTGCCAGCAGTTTCGGGCTTTACTATGGCTACACCTTC
TRBD2 . 18 TRBJ2-1 TRBV4-2 CASSKGLAGDAAYNEQFF TGTGCCAGCTCGAAGGGACTAGCGGGAGATGCAGCCTACAATGAGCAGTTCTTC
TRBD2 . 15 TRBJ2-3 TRBV10-1 CASSGGLAGGDTQYF TGCGCCAGCAGCGGGGGACTAGCGGGAGGAGATACGCAGTATTTT